A selection of T cell receptor beta chains follows, all from one sample in a study of shared clonotypes between healthy human individuals. This table comes from immunoSEQ multiplex PCR, and its TCRdb copy is limited to in-frame clones, with some not included. Among around 700,000 clones listed, around four fifths were seen once. The specimen was memory CD4+ T cells sorted from blood. Every receptor here comes from a woman aged 30 to 39 in good health. CDR3s include the opening cysteine and the closing phenylalanine or tryptophan.

j_call: TRBJ2-2
v_call: TRBV6-1
cdr3_aa: CASSGEANTGELFF

j_call: TRBJ2-7
v_call: TRBV5-4
cdr3_aa: CASSPAGLASYEQYF

j_call: TRBJ2-2
v_call: TRBV19
cdr3_aa: CASSPLTAGRGLGGELFF

j_call: TRBJ2-7
v_call: TRBV28
cdr3_aa: CASSYSGGFYEQYF

j_call: TRBJ1-1
v_call: TRBV19
cdr3_aa: CASSSGSGNTEAFF

j_call: TRBJ1-1
v_call: TRBV28
cdr3_aa: CASRTWDRAMNTEAFF

j_call: TRBJ1-4
v_call: TRBV29-1
cdr3_aa: CSASGESGTNEKLFF

j_call: TRBJ2-7
v_call: TRBV2
cdr3_aa: CASTPSELLYEQYF

j_call: TRBJ2-7
v_call: TRBV30
cdr3_aa: CAWSVHLGLSYEQYF

j_call: TRBJ2-7
v_call: TRBV2
cdr3_aa: CASSGYDSPVVYEQYF

j_call: TRBJ2-7
v_call: TRBV25-1
cdr3_aa: CASSESGLVEYF

j_call: TRBJ1-5
v_call: TRBV2
cdr3_aa: CASSEEGQGQQPQHF

j_call: -
v_call: TRBV25-1
cdr3_aa: CASTTSGPLHEQYF

j_call: TRBJ2-7
v_call: TRBV5-4
cdr3_aa: CASSFQTRSHEQYF

j_call: TRBJ2-1
v_call: TRBV27
cdr3_aa: CASSLGRTYNEQFF

j_call: TRBJ1-2
v_call: TRBV23-1
cdr3_aa: CAHGDSEYYGYTF

j_call: TRBJ2-6
v_call: TRBV25-1
cdr3_aa: CASSVDSASSGANVLTF

j_call: TRBJ2-5
v_call: TRBV5-1
cdr3_aa: CASSSPAGVETQYF

j_call: TRBJ2-3
v_call: TRBV6-1
cdr3_aa: CASSDNTGGADTQYF

j_call: TRBJ2-5
v_call: TRBV4-1
cdr3_aa: CASSQVTAAQETQYF

j_call: TRBJ2-1
v_call: TRBV7-2
cdr3_aa: CASSPRGSGRGYNEQFF

j_call: TRBJ1-3
v_call: TRBV5-1
cdr3_aa: CASSLDGTSGNTIYF

j_call: TRBJ2-1
v_call: TRBV19
cdr3_aa: CASSMGSVSYNEQFF

j_call: TRBJ2-2
v_call: TRBV19
cdr3_aa: CASSISRSTGELFF

j_call: TRBJ2-3
v_call: TRBV5-4
cdr3_aa: CASSNQQGDVQDTQYF

j_call: TRBJ2-3
v_call: TRBV27
cdr3_aa: CASSLLAGRTDTQYF

j_call: TRBJ1-4
v_call: TRBV4-1
cdr3_aa: CASTQRSISSTNEKLFF

j_call: TRBJ1-2
v_call: TRBV2
cdr3_aa: CASSEALTEANYGYTF

j_call: TRBJ2-1
v_call: TRBV19
cdr3_aa: CASSPLTGTPYNEQFF

j_call: TRBJ2-3
v_call: TRBV5-1
cdr3_aa: CASSPGLAGGFTDTQYF

j_call: TRBJ2-7
v_call: TRBV5-4
cdr3_aa: CASSLGVASYEQYF

j_call: TRBJ1-5
v_call: TRBV30
cdr3_aa: CAWSPRDDQPQHF

j_call: TRBJ2-5
v_call: TRBV21-1
cdr3_aa: CASSKEAVGFETQYF

j_call: TRBJ1-2
v_call: TRBV18
cdr3_aa: CASSPPRISYGYTF

j_call: TRBJ2-7
v_call: TRBV14
cdr3_aa: CASSQDYAGLGYEQYF